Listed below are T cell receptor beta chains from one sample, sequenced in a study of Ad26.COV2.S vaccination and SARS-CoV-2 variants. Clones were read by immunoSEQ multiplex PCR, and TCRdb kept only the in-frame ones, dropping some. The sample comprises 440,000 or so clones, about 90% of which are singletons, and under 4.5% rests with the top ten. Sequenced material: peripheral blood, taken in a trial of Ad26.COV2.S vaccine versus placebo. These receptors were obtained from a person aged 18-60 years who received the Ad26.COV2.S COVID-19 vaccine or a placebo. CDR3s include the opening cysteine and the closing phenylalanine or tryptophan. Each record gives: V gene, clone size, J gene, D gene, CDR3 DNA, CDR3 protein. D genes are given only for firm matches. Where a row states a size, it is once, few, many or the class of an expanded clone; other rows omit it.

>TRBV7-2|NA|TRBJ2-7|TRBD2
TGTGCCAGCAGCCCCCTGAGCGGGAGGTATCCCCACGAGCAGTACTTC
CASSPLSGRYPHEQYF
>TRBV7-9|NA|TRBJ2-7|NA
TGTGCCAGCAGCTTGGGCTTCGGCTACGAGCAGTACTTC
CASSLGFGYEQYF
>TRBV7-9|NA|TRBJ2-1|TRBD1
TGTGCCAGCAGCACGCCCGGGACAGAGTTCCCCTACAATGAGCAGTTCTTC
CASSTPGTEFPYNEQFF
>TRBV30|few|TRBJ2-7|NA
TGTGCCTGGAGCGGCCAGATGATCTACGAGCAGTACTTC
CAWSGQMIYEQYF
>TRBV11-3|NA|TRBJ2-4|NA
TGTGCCAGCAGCCTCGGGCGGGGAACAGGGAACATTCAGTACTTC
CASSLGRGTGNIQYF
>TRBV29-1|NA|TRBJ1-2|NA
TGCAGCGTTGAAGTCCTCACCGTTACAGGGTACGGCTACACCTTC
CSVEVLTVTGYGYTF
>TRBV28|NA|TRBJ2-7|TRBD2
TGTGCCAGCAGTCCTGGCGGGAGCCCCTACGAGCAGTACTTC
CASSPGGSPYEQYF
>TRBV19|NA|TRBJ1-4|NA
TGTGCCACGAGAGTGGGAGCGGATAATGAAAAACTGTTTTTT
CATRVGADNEKLFF
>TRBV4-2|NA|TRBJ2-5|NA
TGTGCCAGCAGCTTAGGGGAGGACACCTCTCAAGAGACCCAGTACTTC
CASSLGEDTSQETQYF
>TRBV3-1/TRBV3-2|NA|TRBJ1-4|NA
TGTGCCAGCAGCTGCATAACGGGGACGCCCTCAGCAACTAATGAAAAACTGTTTTTT
CASSCITGTPSATNEKLFF
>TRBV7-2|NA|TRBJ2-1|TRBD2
TGTGCCAGCAGCCTCCCTAATCTGGGAGGGTCCATATACAATGAGCAGTTCTTC
CASSLPNLGGSIYNEQFF
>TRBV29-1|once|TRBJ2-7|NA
TGCAGCGTTTCTAGCCCCAGCTCCTACGAGCAGTACTTC
CSVSSPSSYEQYF
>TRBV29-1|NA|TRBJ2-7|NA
TGCAGCGTTGAAGTGGCAGGGAGAGGTGGGGCCTACGAGCAGTACTTC
CSVEVAGRGGAYEQYF
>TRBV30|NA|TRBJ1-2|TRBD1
TGTGCCTGGGGAACAGGGGGGGTGAACTATGGCTACACCTTC
CAWGTGGVNYGYTF
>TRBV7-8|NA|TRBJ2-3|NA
TGTGCCAGCAGCTACCAGGGAAGTGGCACAGATACGCAGTATTTT
CASSYQGSGTDTQYF
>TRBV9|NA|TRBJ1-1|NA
TGTGCCAGCGCCGCGGGCGGGGACACTGAAGCTTTCTTT
CASAAGGDTEAFF